This TCR beta chain was recorded in a study of beta chain features in type 1 diabetes (dated by TCRdb to 2016 to 2018). Notes on the research overall: No differences in mean age, gender distribution, total cell number or subset yield were found between patients and healthy donors. Naive and central memory subsets were obtained from all 28 donors, but regulatory and stem cell-like memory subsets were isolated from only 8 patients and roughly 8 healthy donors. The study compared TCRB repertoires of sorted circulating CD4+ T cell subsets between recently diagnosed type 1 diabetes patients and matched healthy donors. A total of some 110 million sorted cells were examined across all samples, and the number of cells per subset was strongly correlated with RNA yield.

From each donor, a single peripheral blood sample of 100 to 150 mL on average was drawn into heparinised tubes. Using a panel that included CD45RO, CCR7, CD25, CD127, CD95 and CD27, naive, central memory, regulatory and stem cell-like memory CD4+ T cells were sorted on a BD FACSAria II. Purity was above 95% for every sorted population. PBMCs were separated immediately by Lymphoprep density gradient centrifugation and were stained directly, without being cultured. So that batch effects would be minimized, each experiment stained and sorted samples in pairs, pairing one healthy donor with one patient. Trimming costs V 2 bases and J 8 bases, and their ends lie 21 bases apart. Including the terminal cysteine and phenylalanine, the CDR3 comprises 16 residues. Only the CDR3 portion is preserved as DNA: 48 bases, with reading frame beginning at the first base. CDR1 is given as MNHNY and CDR2 as SVGAGI, both from the germline V gene (reference sequence).

Beyond this particular receptor, the publication reports: Naive, central memory and regulatory TCRB repertoires appeared to be more similar among patients than among healthy donors. Because cDNA was sequenced instead of genomic DNA, activated cells with high expression could be over-represented, although the groups did not differ in activation or CD3 levels. HLA sub-analyses involved small numbers of individuals, so any influence of HLA type on TCRB rearrangement remained unresolved. PCR may preferentially amplify shorter templates, but because patient and control samples were amplified and corrected together, any resulting skew would affect both groups equally. In all four CD4+ subsets, TCRB CDR3 length was moderately but significantly shorter in type 1 diabetes patients. Patients with type 1 diabetes made fewer insertions and deleted more nucleotides at VDJ recombination sites, implying thymic rearrangement abnormalities.

In its sample, this clone was seen a few times. Its recognized antigen is unknown. Nothing much larger sits one base from this clone, and base qualities are not available. The entire isolated RNA was reverse transcribed using the High Capacity cDNA Reverse Transcription Kit, and thus expressed TCRB transcripts were sequenced. Deep immunoSEQ sequencing was applied to naive, central memory and regulatory T cell samples, giving an average of roughly 3.5 million total reads per sample. Sorted cells were lysed in RLT buffer and RNA was extracted with DNase-treated RNeasy Micro or Mini kits, depending on cell number. Each cell subset was processed on its own to prevent cross-contamination, while patient and healthy donor samples were processed together. TCRB sequences were amplified from cDNA with the immunoSEQ multiplex PCR, producing 87-bp fragments spanning the CDR3 region. The amplicons were sequenced using the Illumina HiSeq platform. As for how the authors treated the data: PCR bias was corrected computationally using synthetic template baselines, and reads within Hamming distance 2 were collapsed, with unmergeable singletons discarded. Reads were aligned to IMGT to assign V, D and J genes, CDR3 length, and insertions or deletions at six rearrangement sites. Within each subset, clonotype counts were normalized to the number of sorted cells before true diversity and Gini coefficients were calculated with the tcR R package. The overlap coefficient, calculated on TCRB nucleotide sequences, was used to measure repertoire sharing. Out-of-frame TCRB sequences from naive cells were analyzed to stand in for the pre-selection repertoire. Drawn from immuneACCESS, this table holds only the in-frame rearrangements with V and J called that TCRdb kept. Clones are partly lost; checked studies trace under half to an unresolved V gene and leave the rest unexplained. The DNA gave D and trimming, while V, J and clone size come from that table. This sample holds about 640,000 clones; around an eighth were observed only once. More than 0.1% of the sample comes from the top ten.

This TCR was recovered from a man in his thirties or forties with type 1 diabetes. The sequencing sample was made of naive CD4+ T cells from blood. Taken with the paper, the label for cell subset or site translates to: true naive CD4+ T cells. The chain is assembled from TRBV6-6 and TRBJ1-2, with no confidently assigned D gene. Here the CDR3 is given as CASSYLEVPDGGGYTF. The nucleotide sequence is given as TGTGCCAGCAGTTACCTAGAGGTTCCGGACGGCGGAGGCTACACCTTC.